The rows below give T cell receptor beta chains drawn from one sample of a study of cytomegalovirus exposure and HLA in healthy donors. The assay was immunoSEQ multiplex PCR, and TCRdb's table has in-frame clones only and misses some. The table for this sample gives approximately 140,000 clones. Input material: PBMCs. Receptors were obtained from a woman aged 40 to 55 in good health and CMV-seronegative. Each CDR3 is given with its conserved first and last residue. The D gene is left open where the match is weak. Expanded clones are given a class, and other clones once, few, many or no size at all.

J gene: TRBJ2-5
D gene: .
V gene: TRBV5-1
clone size: .
CDR3 protein: CASSLGVDRKETQYF
CDR3 DNA: TGCGCCAGCAGCTTGGGGGTGGACAGAAAAGAGACCCAGTACTTC

J gene: TRBJ2-3
D gene: .
V gene: TRBV7-2
clone size: .
CDR3 protein: CASSFSSDTQYF
CDR3 DNA: TGTGCTAGCAGCTTTTCATCAGATACGCAGTATTTT

J gene: TRBJ1-5
D gene: .
V gene: TRBV6-6
clone size: .
CDR3 protein: CASRRDSSNQPQHF
CDR3 DNA: TGTGCCAGCAGACGAGACAGCAGTAATCAGCCCCAGCATTTT

J gene: TRBJ1-1
D gene: .
V gene: TRBV6-5
clone size: .
CDR3 protein: CASSYRGWNTEAFF
CDR3 DNA: TGTGCCAGCAGTTACAGGGGTTGGAACACTGAAGCTTTCTTT

J gene: TRBJ1-4
D gene: .
V gene: TRBV28
clone size: .
CDR3 protein: CASRGTSTTNEKLFF
CDR3 DNA: TGTGCCAGCAGGGGGACATCTACAACTAATGAAAAACTGTTTTTT

J gene: TRBJ2-5
D gene: .
V gene: TRBV11-2
clone size: .
CDR3 protein: CASSLRVRLGPQETQYF
CDR3 DNA: TGTGCCAGCAGCTTACGGGTACGACTCGGCCCCCAAGAGACCCAGTACTTC

J gene: TRBJ1-1
D gene: TRBD1
V gene: TRBV14
clone size: .
CDR3 protein: CASSRLRQGAIAFF
CDR3 DNA: TGTGCCAGCAGCCGTCTAAGACAGGGGGCGATTGCTTTCTTT

J gene: TRBJ2-3
D gene: .
V gene: TRBV7-3
clone size: .
CDR3 protein: CASSLTPYTDTQYF
CDR3 DNA: TGTGCCAGCAGCTTAACCCCCTACACAGATACGCAGTATTTT

J gene: TRBJ2-6
D gene: .
V gene: TRBV7-8
clone size: .
CDR3 protein: CASSLASSGANVLTF
CDR3 DNA: TGTGCCAGCAGCTTAGCGAGCTCTGGGGCCAACGTCCTGACTTTC

J gene: TRBJ1-1
D gene: .
V gene: TRBV20-1
clone size: .
CDR3 protein: CSAREGVIAFF
CDR3 DNA: TGCAGTGCTAGAGAGGGAGTTATAGCTTTCTTT

J gene: TRBJ1-2
D gene: .
V gene: TRBV4-2
clone size: .
CDR3 protein: CASSQGFQEGYGYTF
CDR3 DNA: TGTGCCAGCAGCCAAGGATTTCAGGAGGGCTATGGCTACACCTTC

J gene: TRBJ2-7
D gene: .
V gene: TRBV7-2
clone size: .
CDR3 protein: CASRLAPRGGSYEQYF
CDR3 DNA: TGTGCCAGCAGATTAGCCCCCCGGGGTGGATCCTACGAGCAGTACTTC

J gene: TRBJ1-1
D gene: .
V gene: TRBV6-5
clone size: medium-sized
CDR3 protein: CASSSRGNTEAFF
CDR3 DNA: TGTGCCAGCAGTTCCCGGGGTAACACTGAAGCTTTCTTT

J gene: TRBJ1-2
D gene: TRBD1
V gene: TRBV7-2
clone size: .
CDR3 protein: CASSFDRGRNGYTF
CDR3 DNA: TGTGCCAGCAGCTTCGACAGGGGGCGAAATGGCTACACCTTC

J gene: TRBJ1-6
D gene: TRBD1
V gene: TRBV19
clone size: .
CDR3 protein: CASSMGQASSYNSPLHF
CDR3 DNA: TGTGCCAGTAGTATGGGACAGGCGAGCTCCTATAATTCACCCCTCCACTTT

J gene: TRBJ2-1
D gene: .
V gene: TRBV7-2
clone size: .
CDR3 protein: CASSLGLTRGGHNEQFF
CDR3 DNA: TGTGCCAGCAGCTTAGGCCTAACTAGGGGGGGCCACAATGAGCAGTTCTTC

J gene: TRBJ1-1
D gene: .
V gene: TRBV7-9
clone size: .
CDR3 protein: CASTNAGAGDTEAFF
CDR3 DNA: TGTGCCAGCACCAATGCGGGGGCAGGGGATACTGAAGCTTTCTTT

J gene: TRBJ2-1
D gene: TRBD2
V gene: TRBV9
clone size: .
CDR3 protein: CASSVGGGSSYNEQFF
CDR3 DNA: TGTGCCAGCAGCGTGGGCGGGGGGAGCTCCTACAATGAGCAGTTCTTC

J gene: TRBJ2-3
D gene: .
V gene: TRBV5-1
clone size: .
CDR3 protein: CASSSGHHTDTQYF
CDR3 DNA: TGCGCCAGCAGCTCGGGACACCACACAGATACGCAGTATTTT

J gene: TRBJ1-6
D gene: .
V gene: TRBV7-9
clone size: .
CDR3 protein: CASSIHGGREGSPLHF
CDR3 DNA: TGTGCCAGCAGCATCCACGGGGGACGGGAGGGTTCACCCCTCCACTTT

J gene: TRBJ1-1
D gene: TRBD1
V gene: TRBV7-2
clone size: .
CDR3 protein: CASSLGQGETGAFF
CDR3 DNA: TGTGCCAGCAGCTTAGGGCAGGGGGAAACTGGGGCTTTCTTT

J gene: TRBJ2-2
D gene: TRBD1
V gene: TRBV5-1
clone size: .
CDR3 protein: CASSQGQFNTGELFF
CDR3 DNA: TGCGCCAGCAGTCAGGGACAGTTTAACACCGGGGAGCTGTTTTTT

J gene: TRBJ1-2
D gene: TRBD1
V gene: TRBV18
clone size: .
CDR3 protein: CASSPGQGSNNYGYTF
CDR3 DNA: TGTGCCAGCTCCCCAGGACAGGGGTCGAATAACTATGGCTACACCTTC

J gene: TRBJ1-1
D gene: .
V gene: TRBV7-6
clone size: .
CDR3 protein: CASSLYTARNTEAFF
CDR3 DNA: TGTGCCAGCAGCTTATACACCGCTAGGAACACTGAAGCTTTCTTT

J gene: TRBJ1-1
D gene: .
V gene: TRBV7-3
clone size: .
CDR3 protein: CASSLAPFANTEAFF
CDR3 DNA: TGTGCCAGCAGCTTAGCGCCCTTCGCAAACACTGAAGCTTTCTTT

J gene: TRBJ2-1
D gene: .
V gene: TRBV6-6
clone size: .
CDR3 protein: CASSYSISRINEQFF
CDR3 DNA: TGTGCCAGCAGTTACTCGATTAGCCGGATCAATGAGCAGTTCTTC

J gene: TRBJ2-3
D gene: .
V gene: TRBV19
clone size: .
CDR3 protein: CASSIGGARPDTQYF
CDR3 DNA: TGTGCCAGTAGTATAGGCGGGGCTCGCCCAGATACGCAGTATTTT

J gene: TRBJ2-5
D gene: .
V gene: TRBV7-2
clone size: .
CDR3 protein: CASSVGGPQQTQYF
CDR3 DNA: TGTGCCAGCAGCGTCGGGGGACCACAACAGACCCAGTACTTC

J gene: TRBJ2-7
D gene: .
V gene: TRBV6-5
clone size: medium-sized
CDR3 protein: CASSQGGGGSYEQYF
CDR3 DNA: TGTGCCAGCAGCCAAGGGGGTGGGGGCTCCTACGAGCAGTACTTC

J gene: TRBJ1-2
D gene: TRBD1
V gene: TRBV10-2
clone size: .
CDR3 protein: CASRVAGGAGYTF
CDR3 DNA: TGCGCCAGCAGGGTAGCAGGGGGCGCCGGCTACACCTTC

J gene: TRBJ1-6
D gene: .
V gene: TRBV7-9
clone size: .
CDR3 protein: CASSPPEGRARSPLHF
CDR3 DNA: TGTGCCAGCAGCCCACCGGAGGGAAGGGCAAGGTCACCCCTCCACTTT

J gene: TRBJ2-7
D gene: TRBD1
V gene: TRBV5-1
clone size: .
CDR3 protein: CASSLDRAYEQYF
CDR3 DNA: TGCGCCAGCAGCCTGGACAGGGCCTACGAGCAGTACTTC

J gene: TRBJ1-3
D gene: .
V gene: TRBV27
clone size: .
CDR3 protein: CASSLTAAGNTIYF
CDR3 DNA: TGTGCCAGCAGTTTAACAGCCGCTGGAAACACCATATATTTT

J gene: TRBJ1-1
D gene: .
V gene: TRBV9
clone size: .
CDR3 protein: CASSGLGGGGDTEAFF
CDR3 DNA: TGTGCCAGCAGCGGCCTCGGCGGGGGCGGGGACACTGAAGCTTTCTTT

J gene: TRBJ1-4
D gene: .
V gene: TRBV9
clone size: .
CDR3 protein: CASSVGTGYNEKLFF
CDR3 DNA: TGTGCCAGCAGCGTAGGAACGGGATATAATGAAAAACTGTTTTTT

J gene: TRBJ1-2
D gene: .
V gene: TRBV29-1
clone size: .
CDR3 protein: CSVDYIQETNYGYTF
CDR3 DNA: TGCAGCGTTGATTACATCCAGGAAACTAACTATGGCTACACCTTC

J gene: TRBJ1-1
D gene: .
V gene: TRBV21-1
clone size: .
CDR3 protein: CASSAMDRPNTEAFF
CDR3 DNA: TGTGCCAGCAGCGCCATGGACAGACCGAACACTGAAGCTTTCTTT

J gene: TRBJ2-1
D gene: .
V gene: TRBV28
clone size: .
CDR3 protein: CASSSGIGNEQFF
CDR3 DNA: TGTGCCAGCAGTTCAGGGATAGGGAATGAGCAGTTCTTC

J gene: TRBJ1-1
D gene: .
V gene: TRBV4-3
clone size: .
CDR3 protein: CASSQDREGTEAFF
CDR3 DNA: TGCGCCAGCAGCCAAGATCGGGAGGGCACTGAAGCTTTCTTT

J gene: TRBJ2-3
D gene: TRBD1
V gene: TRBV10-3
clone size: .
CDR3 protein: CAISEPGQGRGTDTQYF
CDR3 DNA: TGTGCCATCAGTGAGCCGGGACAGGGCAGGGGCACAGATACGCAGTATTTT

J gene: TRBJ2-7
D gene: .
V gene: TRBV7-7
clone size: .
CDR3 protein: CASILRGEQYF
CDR3 DNA: TGTGCTAGCATCCTAAGGGGCGAGCAGTACTTC

J gene: TRBJ2-3
D gene: TRBD2
V gene: TRBV7-3
clone size: .
CDR3 protein: CASSLGAGGFTDTQYF
CDR3 DNA: TGTGCCAGCAGCTTAGGAGCGGGGGGATTCACAGATACGCAGTATTTT

J gene: TRBJ2-5
D gene: TRBD2
V gene: TRBV5-1
clone size: .
CDR3 protein: CASSLGSSGGRETQYF
CDR3 DNA: TGCGCCAGCAGCTTGGGTTCTAGCGGGGGTCGTGAGACCCAGTACTTC

J gene: TRBJ2-7
D gene: .
V gene: TRBV5-4
clone size: .
CDR3 protein: CASSPGYDIYEQYF
CDR3 DNA: TGTGCCAGCAGCCCCGGTTACGACATCTACGAGCAGTACTTC

J gene: TRBJ1-3
D gene: TRBD1
V gene: TRBV5-1
clone size: .
CDR3 protein: CASSSQGTGRHTIYF
CDR3 DNA: TGCGCCAGCAGCTCCCAGGGGACAGGGCGGCACACCATATATTTT

J gene: TRBJ2-3
D gene: TRBD2
V gene: TRBV10-3
clone size: .
CDR3 protein: CAISAAGGQFIVGTDTQYF
CDR3 DNA: TGTGCCATCTCTGCGGCGGGGGGGCAGTTCATCGTGGGCACAGATACGCAGTATTTT

J gene: TRBJ1-4
D gene: .
V gene: TRBV4-3
clone size: .
CDR3 protein: CASSREARREKLFF
CDR3 DNA: TGCGCCAGCAGCCGGGAGGCACGACGAGAAAAACTGTTTTTT

J gene: TRBJ1-5
D gene: TRBD1
V gene: TRBV4-1
clone size: .
CDR3 protein: CASSQVSDRGNGPQHF
CDR3 DNA: TGCGCCAGCAGCCAGGTATCGGACAGGGGCAATGGGCCCCAGCATTTT

J gene: TRBJ1-5
D gene: .
V gene: TRBV7-8
clone size: .
CDR3 protein: CASSLAVNQPQHF
CDR3 DNA: TGTGCCAGCAGCTTAGCCGTGAATCAGCCCCAGCATTTT

J gene: TRBJ1-6
D gene: .
V gene: TRBV27
clone size: .
CDR3 protein: CASSLFVGSRSSPLHF
CDR3 DNA: TGTGCCAGCAGTTTATTTGTCGGCAGTCGGAGTTCACCCCTCCACTTT

J gene: TRBJ2-3
D gene: .
V gene: TRBV6-1
clone size: .
CDR3 protein: CASTMQGTDTQYF
CDR3 DNA: TGTGCCAGCACAATGCAGGGAACAGATACGCAGTATTTT

J gene: TRBJ1-4
D gene: .
V gene: TRBV4-2
clone size: .
CDR3 protein: CASSQERRFVEKLFF
CDR3 DNA: TGTGCCAGCAGCCAAGAGCGCAGGTTCGTGGAAAAACTGTTTTTT

J gene: TRBJ2-5
D gene: .
V gene: TRBV7-2
clone size: .
CDR3 protein: CASSPYQETQYF
CDR3 DNA: TGTGCCAGCAGCCCTTACCAAGAGACCCAGTACTTC